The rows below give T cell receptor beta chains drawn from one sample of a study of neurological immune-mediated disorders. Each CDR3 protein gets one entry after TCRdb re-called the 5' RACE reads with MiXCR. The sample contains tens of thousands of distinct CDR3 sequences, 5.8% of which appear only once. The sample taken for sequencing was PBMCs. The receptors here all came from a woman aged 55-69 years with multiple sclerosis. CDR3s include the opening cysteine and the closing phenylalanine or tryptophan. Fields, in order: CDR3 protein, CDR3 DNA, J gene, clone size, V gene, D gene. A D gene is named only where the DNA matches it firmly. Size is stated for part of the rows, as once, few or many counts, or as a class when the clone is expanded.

CDR3aa: CASSRYNEQFF
CDR3nt: TGTGCCAGCAGCCGGTACAATGAGCAGTTCTTC
j_gene: TRBJ2-1
abundance: many
v_gene: TRBV5-5
d_gene: NA

CDR3aa: CASSLMNTEAFF
CDR3nt: TGTGCCAGCAGTCTCATGAACACTGAAGCTTTCTTT
j_gene: TRBJ1-1
abundance: many
v_gene: TRBV28
d_gene: NA

CDR3aa: CATSIYKGETEAFF
CDR3nt: TGTGCCACCAGCATATACAAAGGGGAGACTGAAGCTTTCTTT
j_gene: TRBJ1-1
abundance: many
v_gene: TRBV15
d_gene: NA

CDR3aa: CASSYWGTDTQYF
CDR3nt: TGCGCCAGCAGCTACTGGGGCACAGATACGCAGTATTTT
j_gene: TRBJ2-3
abundance: many
v_gene: TRBV5-1
d_gene: NA

CDR3aa: CASIRSLSLGTQYF
CDR3nt: TGTGCCAGCATCCGCAGCCTCTCGCTGGGGACCCAGTACTTC
j_gene: TRBJ2-5
abundance: many
v_gene: TRBV2
d_gene: NA

CDR3aa: CSADRKLDSEQYF
CDR3nt: TGCAGTGCTGACAGGAAGTTAGACTCCGAGCAGTACTTC
j_gene: TRBJ2-7
abundance: many
v_gene: TRBV20-1
d_gene: NA

CDR3aa: CASSGRGGSYNEQFF
CDR3nt: TGTGCCAGCAGCGGGAGGGGGGGCTCCTACAATGAGCAGTTCTTC
j_gene: TRBJ2-1
abundance: many
v_gene: TRBV7-9
d_gene: NA

CDR3aa: CASSQVRGEAFF
CDR3nt: TGTGCCAGCAGCCAAGTACGAGGCGAAGCTTTCTTT
j_gene: TRBJ1-1
abundance: many
v_gene: TRBV3-1
d_gene: NA

CDR3aa: CASNRGSGTDTQYF
CDR3nt: TGTGCCAGCAACCGGGGTAGCGGGACAGATACGCAGTATTTT
j_gene: TRBJ2-3
abundance: many
v_gene: TRBV7-2
d_gene: TRBD2

CDR3aa: CASSGQPTDTQYF
CDR3nt: TGTGCCAGCAGTGGGCAGCCCACAGATACGCAGTATTTT
j_gene: TRBJ2-3
abundance: many
v_gene: TRBV2
d_gene: NA

CDR3aa: CSVAKRGTGQGYNEQFF
CDR3nt: TGCAGCGTTGCCAAGCGCGGGACAGGCCAGGGATACAATGAGCAGTTCTTC
j_gene: TRBJ2-1
abundance: many
v_gene: TRBV29-1
d_gene: TRBD1

CDR3aa: CASSFRGGTGDEQFF
CDR3nt: TGTGCCAGCAGTTTCCGGGGGGGCACCGGGGATGAGCAGTTCTTC
j_gene: TRBJ2-1
abundance: many
v_gene: TRBV12-3/TRBV12-4
d_gene: TRBD2

CDR3aa: CASGQSSGANVLTF
CDR3nt: TGTGCCAGCGGACAAAGCTCTGGGGCCAACGTCCTGACTTTC
j_gene: TRBJ2-6
abundance: many
v_gene: TRBV6-5
d_gene: NA

CDR3aa: CASSQGNSYEQYF
CDR3nt: TGTGCCAGCAGCCAGGGAAACTCCTACGAGCAGTACTTC
j_gene: TRBJ2-7
abundance: many
v_gene: TRBV6-6
d_gene: NA

CDR3aa: CSARDRGGQPQHF
CDR3nt: TGCAGTGCTAGAGACAGGGGTGGTCAGCCCCAGCATTTT
j_gene: TRBJ1-5
abundance: many
v_gene: TRBV20-1
d_gene: NA

CDR3aa: CASSVLSSGGVTDTQYF
CDR3nt: TGTGCCAGCAGCGTACTTTCTAGCGGGGGGGTCACAGATACGCAGTATTTT
j_gene: TRBJ2-3
abundance: many
v_gene: TRBV9
d_gene: TRBD2

CDR3aa: CASSRSTDTQYF
CDR3nt: TGCGCCAGCAGCCGTAGCACAGATACGCAGTATTTT
j_gene: TRBJ2-3
abundance: few
v_gene: TRBV5-1
d_gene: NA

CDR3aa: CASSLEPFYGYTF
CDR3nt: TGTGCCAGCAGCTTAGAACCTTTCTATGGCTACACCTTC
j_gene: TRBJ1-2
abundance: few
v_gene: TRBV11-2
d_gene: NA

CDR3aa: CSGTTGTAMNTEAFF
CDR3nt: TGCAGCGGGACCACCGGGACGGCCATGAACACTGAAGCTTTCTTT
j_gene: TRBJ1-1
abundance: many
v_gene: TRBV29-1
d_gene: NA

CDR3aa: CASRNQAGYDGYTF
CDR3nt: TGCGCCAGCAGAAACCAAGCCGGGTACGATGGCTACACCTTC
j_gene: TRBJ1-2
abundance: few
v_gene: TRBV5-1
d_gene: NA

CDR3aa: CANSKTGVRETQYF
CDR3nt: TGTGCTAACAGCAAAACAGGGGTCCGAGAGACCCAGTACTTC
j_gene: TRBJ2-5
abundance: NA
v_gene: TRBV7-7
d_gene: TRBD1

CDR3aa: CASSLAWGETQYF
CDR3nt: TGTGCCAGCAGCTTAGCTTGGGGTGAGACCCAGTACTTC
j_gene: TRBJ2-5
abundance: few
v_gene: TRBV7-6
d_gene: NA

CDR3aa: CASSTGGRGNTEAFF
CDR3nt: TGTGCCAGCAGCACGGGGGGCAGGGGGAACACTGAAGCTTTCTTT
j_gene: TRBJ1-1
abundance: many
v_gene: TRBV7-9
d_gene: NA

CDR3aa: CSAYPRGSYNSPLHF
CDR3nt: TGCAGTGCTTACCCCAGGGGCTCCTATAATTCACCCCTCCACTTT
j_gene: TRBJ1-6
abundance: NA
v_gene: TRBV20-1
d_gene: NA

CDR3aa: CASSVRGLNTEAFF
CDR3nt: TGTGCCAGCAGCGTCAGGGGATTGAACACTGAAGCTTTCTTT
j_gene: TRBJ1-1
abundance: many
v_gene: TRBV7-6
d_gene: NA

CDR3aa: CASSVGANTEAFF
CDR3nt: TGTGCCAGCAGCGTAGGGGCGAACACTGAAGCTTTCTTT
j_gene: TRBJ1-1
abundance: many
v_gene: TRBV9
d_gene: NA

CDR3aa: CASSLVGGQDGSSYTDTQYF
CDR3nt: TGCGCCAGCAGCTTGGTCGGGGGACAGGACGGCTCAAGTTACACAGATACGCAGTATTTT
j_gene: TRBJ2-3
abundance: many
v_gene: TRBV5-1
d_gene: TRBD1

CDR3aa: CASSLEGRPSYEQYF
CDR3nt: TGTGCCAGCAGCTTAGAGGGGCGCCCGTCCTACGAGCAGTACTTC
j_gene: TRBJ2-7
abundance: NA
v_gene: TRBV11-2
d_gene: NA

CDR3aa: CASSLRTSNTEAFF
CDR3nt: TGTGCCAGCAGTTTAAGGACCTCGAACACTGAAGCTTTCTTT
j_gene: TRBJ1-1
abundance: many
v_gene: TRBV11-1
d_gene: NA

CDR3aa: CASSWGGDTQYF
CDR3nt: TGCGCCAGCAGCTGGGGGGGAGATACGCAGTATTTT
j_gene: TRBJ2-3
abundance: NA
v_gene: TRBV5-1
d_gene: TRBD2

CDR3aa: CASSLAGGGYGYTF
CDR3nt: TGTGCCAGCAGCTTAGCAGGGGGAGGCTATGGCTACACCTTC
j_gene: TRBJ1-2
abundance: NA
v_gene: TRBV11-2
d_gene: TRBD1

CDR3aa: CASSSGTAYQETQYF
CDR3nt: TGCGCCAGCAGCTCCGGGACAGCCTACCAAGAGACCCAGTACTTC
j_gene: TRBJ2-5
abundance: many
v_gene: TRBV5-1
d_gene: TRBD1

CDR3aa: CSVRGNTEAFF
CDR3nt: TGCAGCGTTAGGGGTAACACTGAAGCTTTCTTT
j_gene: TRBJ1-1
abundance: many
v_gene: TRBV29-1
d_gene: NA

CDR3aa: CASSSNRGLNEKLFF
CDR3nt: TGTGCCAGCAGCTCAAACAGGGGGCTGAATGAAAAACTGTTTTTT
j_gene: TRBJ1-4
abundance: many
v_gene: TRBV7-2
d_gene: TRBD1

CDR3aa: CASSNGVHRGTGNSPLHF
CDR3nt: TGTGCCAGCAGCAATGGGGTCCACCGGGGGACGGGTAATTCACCCCTCCACTTT
j_gene: TRBJ1-6
abundance: many
v_gene: TRBV5-5
d_gene: NA

CDR3aa: CASSLGTEYEQYF
CDR3nt: TGTGCCAGCTCACTCGGGACCGAGTACGAGCAGTACTTC
j_gene: TRBJ2-7
abundance: NA
v_gene: TRBV18
d_gene: NA

CDR3aa: CASSLATFQHGELFF
CDR3nt: TGCGCCAGCAGCTTGGCTACATTTCAGCACGGGGAGCTGTTTTTT
j_gene: TRBJ2-2
abundance: many
v_gene: TRBV5-1
d_gene: NA

CDR3aa: CASSQFRTASNQPQHF
CDR3nt: TGCGCCAGCAGCCAATTCCGAACGGCTAGCAATCAGCCCCAGCATTTT
j_gene: TRBJ1-5
abundance: medium-sized
v_gene: TRBV4-1
d_gene: NA

CDR3aa: CASSSNRGAALTYEQYF
CDR3nt: TGTGCCAGCTCCTCAAATCGGGGGGCGGCGTTAACCTACGAGCAGTACTTC
j_gene: TRBJ2-7
abundance: few
v_gene: TRBV18
d_gene: NA

CDR3aa: CAISDMRRGPSTDTQYF
CDR3nt: TGTGCCATCAGTGATATGAGGCGGGGGCCTAGCACAGATACGCAGTATTTT
j_gene: TRBJ2-3
abundance: many
v_gene: TRBV10-3
d_gene: NA

CDR3aa: CASSLSGYTEAFF
CDR3nt: TGTGCCAGCAGTTTGTCTGGGTACACTGAAGCTTTCTTT
j_gene: TRBJ1-1
abundance: NA
v_gene: TRBV12-3/TRBV12-4
d_gene: NA